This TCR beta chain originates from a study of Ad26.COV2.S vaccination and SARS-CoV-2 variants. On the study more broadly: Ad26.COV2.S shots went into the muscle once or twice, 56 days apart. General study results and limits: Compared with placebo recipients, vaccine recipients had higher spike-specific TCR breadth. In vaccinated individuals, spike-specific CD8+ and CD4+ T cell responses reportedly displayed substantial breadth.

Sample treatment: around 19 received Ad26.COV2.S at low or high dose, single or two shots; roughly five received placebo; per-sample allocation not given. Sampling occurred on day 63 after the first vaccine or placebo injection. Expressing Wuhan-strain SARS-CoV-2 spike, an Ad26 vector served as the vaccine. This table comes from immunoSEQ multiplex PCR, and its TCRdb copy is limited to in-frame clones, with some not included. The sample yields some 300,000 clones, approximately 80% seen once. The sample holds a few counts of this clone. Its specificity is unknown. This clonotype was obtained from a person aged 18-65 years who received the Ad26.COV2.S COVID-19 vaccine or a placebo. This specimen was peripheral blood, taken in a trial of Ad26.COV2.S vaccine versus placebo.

The CDR3 region has the DNA TGTGCCAGCAGTTTACTCCCGGGACAGGGGGCGGAAGGCTACACCTTC. Translated: CASSLLPGQGAEGYTF. J is TRBJ1-2 and V is TRBV28; TRBD1 agrees at 12 bases. This CDR3 has 16 amino acids. Trimming took 2 bases from V and 8 from J; bases not matched to a gene: 9. CDR1 and CDR2 from the germline V gene are MDHEN and SYDVKM.